The sequence of this T cell receptor beta chain was determined in a study of CD8 T cells in Susac syndrome. Study at large: Blood was drawn from Susac syndrome patients while they were therapy-naive, on corticosteroids, or on intravenous immunoglobulin alone.

An amount of RNA that ranged from roughly 0.5 to 1 ug was reverse transcribed with random hexamers. The TCR beta CDR3 was amplified by immunoSEQ multiplex PCR across 54 Vbeta, 13 Jbeta. TCRdb re-derived calls from the immunoSEQ multiplex PCR reads in MiXCR, one entry per CDR3 protein. The data show more than 150,000 distinct CDR3 sequences, approximately 95% seen once. FACS enriched CD8+ TEMRA cells, while bulk CD8+ and CD4+ were negatively isolated. The CDR3 sequence is 12 residues long. Germline V gives CDR1 DFQATT, CDR2 SNEGSKA (reference sequence). Trimming left V 3 bases short and J 5 bases short, with 10 bases between.

The source material was CD4+ T cells from PBMCs. The source is a human donor with Susac syndrome. The chain employs TRBV20-1 and TRBJ2-5; D remains ambiguous. The CDR3 DNA follows: TGCAGTGCTAGGCCAACGGCCGAGACCCAGTACTTC. Translating it yields CSARPTAETQYF.